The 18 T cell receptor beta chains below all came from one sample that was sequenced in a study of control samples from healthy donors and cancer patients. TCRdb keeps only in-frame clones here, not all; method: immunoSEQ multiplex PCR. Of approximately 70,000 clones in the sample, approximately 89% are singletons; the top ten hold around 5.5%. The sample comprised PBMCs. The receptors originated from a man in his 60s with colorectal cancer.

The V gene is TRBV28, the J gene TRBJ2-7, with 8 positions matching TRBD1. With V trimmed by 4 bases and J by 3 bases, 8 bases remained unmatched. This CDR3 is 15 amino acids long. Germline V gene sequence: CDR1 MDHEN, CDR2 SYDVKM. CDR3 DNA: TGTGCCAGCAGTTCCCTGGACAGGGCTTTCTACGAGCAGTACTTC. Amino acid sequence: CASSSLDRAFYEQYF.

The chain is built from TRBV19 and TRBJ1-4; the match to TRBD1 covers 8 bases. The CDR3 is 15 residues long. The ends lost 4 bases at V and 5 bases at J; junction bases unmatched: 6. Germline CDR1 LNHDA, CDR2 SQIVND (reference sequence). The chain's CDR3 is CASSRAGTGNEKLFF. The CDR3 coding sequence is TGTGCCAGTAGTAGGGCCGGGACAGGCAATGAAAAACTGTTTTTT.

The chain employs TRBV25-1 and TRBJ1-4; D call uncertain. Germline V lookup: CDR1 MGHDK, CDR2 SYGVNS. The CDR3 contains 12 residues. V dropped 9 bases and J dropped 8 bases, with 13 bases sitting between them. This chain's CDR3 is CASSGRGEKLFF. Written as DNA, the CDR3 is TGTGCCAGTTCGGGTCGAGGAGAAAAACTGTTTTTT.

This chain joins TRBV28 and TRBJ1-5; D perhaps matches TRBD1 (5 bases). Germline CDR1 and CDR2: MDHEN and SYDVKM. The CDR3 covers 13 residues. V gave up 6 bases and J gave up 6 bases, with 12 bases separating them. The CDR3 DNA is TGTGCCAGCAGCGACAGTTACTCTCAGCCCCAGCATTTT. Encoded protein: CASSDSYSQPQHF.

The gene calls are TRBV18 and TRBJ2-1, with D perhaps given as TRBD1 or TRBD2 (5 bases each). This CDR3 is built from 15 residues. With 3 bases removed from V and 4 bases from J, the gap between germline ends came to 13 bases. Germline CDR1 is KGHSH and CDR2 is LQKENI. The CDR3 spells CASSPYGTEYNEQFF. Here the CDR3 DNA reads TGTGCCAGCTCACCTTACGGGACGGAATACAATGAGCAGTTCTTC.

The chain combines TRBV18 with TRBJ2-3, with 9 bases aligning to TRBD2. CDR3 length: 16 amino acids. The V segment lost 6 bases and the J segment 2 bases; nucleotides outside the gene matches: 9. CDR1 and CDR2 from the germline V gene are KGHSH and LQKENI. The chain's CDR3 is CASSYDSGGLTDTQYF. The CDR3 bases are TGTGCCAGCTCGTATGATAGCGGGGGACTCACAGATACGCAGTATTTT.

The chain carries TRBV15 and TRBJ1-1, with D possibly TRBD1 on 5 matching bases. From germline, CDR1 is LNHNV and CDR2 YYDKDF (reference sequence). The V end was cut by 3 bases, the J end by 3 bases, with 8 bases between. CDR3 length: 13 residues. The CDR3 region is CATSRGDHTEAFF. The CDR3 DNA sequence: TGTGCCACCAGCAGGGGGGACCACACTGAAGCTTTCTTT.

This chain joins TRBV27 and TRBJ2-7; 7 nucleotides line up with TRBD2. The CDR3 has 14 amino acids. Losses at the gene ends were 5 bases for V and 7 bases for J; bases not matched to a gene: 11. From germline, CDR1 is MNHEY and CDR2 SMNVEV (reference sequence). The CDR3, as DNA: TGTGCCAGCAGTGGAATGGGGCGGGGGAGTGAGCAGTACTTC. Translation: CASSGMGRGSEQYF.

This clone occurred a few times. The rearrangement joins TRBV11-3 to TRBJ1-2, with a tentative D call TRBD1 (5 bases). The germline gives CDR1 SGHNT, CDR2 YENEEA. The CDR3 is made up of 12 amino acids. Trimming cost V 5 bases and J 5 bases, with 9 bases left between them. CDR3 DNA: TGTGCCAGCAGCGGGACGGTTTATGGCTACACCTTC. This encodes CASSGTVYGYTF.

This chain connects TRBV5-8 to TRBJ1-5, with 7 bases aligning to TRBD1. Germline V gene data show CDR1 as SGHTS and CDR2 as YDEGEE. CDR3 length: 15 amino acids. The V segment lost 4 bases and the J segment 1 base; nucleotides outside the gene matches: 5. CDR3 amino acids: CASSPGQVSNQPQHF. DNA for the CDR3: TGTGCCAGCAGCCCCGGACAGGTGAGCAATCAGCCCCAGCATTTT.

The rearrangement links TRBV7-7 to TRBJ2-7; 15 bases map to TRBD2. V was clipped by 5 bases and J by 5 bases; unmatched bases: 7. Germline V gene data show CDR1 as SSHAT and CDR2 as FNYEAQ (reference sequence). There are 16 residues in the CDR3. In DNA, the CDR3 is TGTGCCAGCAGCCCCGGACTAGCGGGGGGGCGCGACGAGCAGTACTTC. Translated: CASSPGLAGGRDEQYF.

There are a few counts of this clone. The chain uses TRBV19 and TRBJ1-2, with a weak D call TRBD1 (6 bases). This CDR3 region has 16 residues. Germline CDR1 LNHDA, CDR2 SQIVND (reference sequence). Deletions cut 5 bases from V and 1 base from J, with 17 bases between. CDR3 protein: CASSPPGDRINYGYTF. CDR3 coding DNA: TGTGCCAGTAGTCCCCCGGGAGACAGGATTAACTATGGCTACACCTTC.

The CDR3 region is CASSFDSVRSNYGYTF. The CDR3 bases are TGTGCCAGCAGCTTTGATTCGGTCAGATCTAACTATGGCTACACCTTC. The chain employs TRBV5-4 and TRBJ1-2; no firm D call. Germline loops: CDR1 SGHNT, CDR2 YYREEE (reference sequence). Trimming shortened V by 2 bases and J by 0 bases, and 14 bases separated the two germline ends. The CDR3 loop spans 16 amino acids. Drawing the rest from reference TRBV5-4 and TRBJ1-2, the complete variable domain is ETGVTQSPTHLIKTRGQQVTLRCSSQSGHNTVSWYQQALGQGPQFIFQYYREEENGRGNFPPRFSGLQFPNYSSELNVNALELDDSALYLCASSFDSVRSNYGYTFGSGTRLTVV.

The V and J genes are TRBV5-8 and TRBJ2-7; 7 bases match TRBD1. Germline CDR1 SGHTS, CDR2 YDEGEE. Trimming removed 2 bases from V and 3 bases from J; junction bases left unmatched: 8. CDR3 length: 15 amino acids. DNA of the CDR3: TGTGCCAGCAGCTTAAAAGGGACAGCGAACTACGAGCAGTACTTC. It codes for CASSLKGTANYEQYF.

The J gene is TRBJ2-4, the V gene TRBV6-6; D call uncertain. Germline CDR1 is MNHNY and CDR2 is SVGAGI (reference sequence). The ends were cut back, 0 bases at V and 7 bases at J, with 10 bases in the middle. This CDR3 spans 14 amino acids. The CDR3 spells CASSYSTVDNIQYF. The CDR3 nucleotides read TGTGCCAGCAGTTACTCGACTGTAGACAACATTCAGTACTTC.

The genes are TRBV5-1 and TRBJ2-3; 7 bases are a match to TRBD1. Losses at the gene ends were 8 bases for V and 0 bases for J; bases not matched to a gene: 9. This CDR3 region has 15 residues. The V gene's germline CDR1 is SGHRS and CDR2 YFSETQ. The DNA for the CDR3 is TGCGCCAGTCGGGACAGCCCCTCTAGCACAGATACGCAGTATTTT. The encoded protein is CASRDSPSSTDTQYF.

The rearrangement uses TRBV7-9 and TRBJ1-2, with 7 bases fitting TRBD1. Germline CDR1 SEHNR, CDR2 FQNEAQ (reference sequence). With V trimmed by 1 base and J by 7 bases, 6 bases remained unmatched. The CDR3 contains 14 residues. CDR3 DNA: TGTGCCAGCAGCTTAGGGGAGGGGGCTCGTGGCTACACCTTC. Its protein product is CASSLGEGARGYTF.

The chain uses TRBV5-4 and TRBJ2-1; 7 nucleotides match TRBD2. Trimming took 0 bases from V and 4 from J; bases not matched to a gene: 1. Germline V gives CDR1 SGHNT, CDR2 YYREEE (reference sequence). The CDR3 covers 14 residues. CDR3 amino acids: CASSLVGLYNEQFF. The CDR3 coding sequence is TGTGCCAGCAGCTTGGTGGGACTATACAATGAGCAGTTCTTC.